This TCR beta chain was sequenced for a study of T cells after yellow fever vaccination. Study outcomes and limitations: Clones that expanded after primary vaccination mostly reappeared after the booster (96% CD4, about 91% CD8).

MiXCR, applied by TCRdb to the 5' RACE reads, yields one record per CDR3 protein. The table records 610,000 or so distinct CDR3 sequences, 12% of them present only once. This clonotype was seen more than once but under ten times. Its antigen is undetermined. This CDR3 has 18 amino acids. The germline CDR1 and CDR2 sequences are SGHDN and FVKESK. V was pared by 1 base and J by 0 bases, with 6 bases of the junction left unmatched. The material was PBMCs, obtained on the day of the yellow fever booster vaccination. The chain uses TRBV14 and TRBJ2-1; 10 nucleotides line up with TRBD2. This TCR was sampled from a man aged 25-45 years who received the YFV17D yellow fever vaccine. CDR3: CASSQGRASGGSYNEQFF. The CDR3 DNA reads as TGTGCCAGCAGCCAAGGGAGGGCTAGCGGGGGCTCCTACAATGAGCAGTTCTTC.